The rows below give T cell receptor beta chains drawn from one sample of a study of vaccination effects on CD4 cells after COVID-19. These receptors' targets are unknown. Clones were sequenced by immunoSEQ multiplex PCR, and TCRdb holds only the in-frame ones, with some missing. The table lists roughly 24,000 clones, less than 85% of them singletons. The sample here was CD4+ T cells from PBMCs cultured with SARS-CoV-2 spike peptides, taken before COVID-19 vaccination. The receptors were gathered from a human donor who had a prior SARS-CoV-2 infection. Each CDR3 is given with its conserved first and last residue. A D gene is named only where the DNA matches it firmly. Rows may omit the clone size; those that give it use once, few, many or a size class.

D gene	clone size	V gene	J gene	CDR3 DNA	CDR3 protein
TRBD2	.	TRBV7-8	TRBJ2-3	TGTGCCAGCAGCCCGGGACTAGCGGGGGCCGGGGATACGCAGTATTTT	CASSPGLAGAGDTQYF
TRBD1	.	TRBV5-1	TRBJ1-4	TGCGCCAGCAGCTTGGGTGGGACAGGGGAAGAAAAACTGTTTTTT	CASSLGGTGEEKLFF
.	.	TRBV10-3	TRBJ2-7	TGTGCCATCAGTCCTGCCACCTCCTACGAGCAGTACTTC	CAISPATSYEQYF
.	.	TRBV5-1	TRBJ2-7	TGCGCCAGCAGCTTGGTCGCCGGACTTTTCTACGAGCAGTACTTC	CASSLVAGLFYEQYF
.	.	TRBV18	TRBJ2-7	TGTGCCAGCTCACCACGCGAGGGGTCCTACGAGCAGTACTTC	CASSPREGSYEQYF
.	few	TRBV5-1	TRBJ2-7	TGCGCCAGCAGCTTCCAAGCGCGCCGACAGGGACTGGCCTACGAGCAGTACTTC	CASSFQARRQGLAYEQYF
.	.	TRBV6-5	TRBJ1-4	TGTGCCAGCACCGACAGGTTCCGTGAAAAACTGTTTTTT	CASTDRFREKLFF
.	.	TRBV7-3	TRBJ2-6	TGTGCCAGCAGCCCAACAAACTCTGGGGCCAACGTCCTGACTTTC	CASSPTNSGANVLTF
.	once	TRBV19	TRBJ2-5	TGTGCCAGTAGTACTAGACTAGTCGCCCAAGAGACCCAGTACTTC	CASSTRLVAQETQYF
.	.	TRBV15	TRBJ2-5	TGTGCCACCAGCAGAGATAGGGCCGGAGCACAAGAGACCCAGTACTTC	CATSRDRAGAQETQYF
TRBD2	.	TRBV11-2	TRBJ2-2	TGTGCCAGCAGCCCTATAGCGGGAGGGAACACCGGGGAGCTGTTTTTT	CASSPIAGGNTGELFF
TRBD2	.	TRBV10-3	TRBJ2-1	TGTGCCATTAGCGGGGGGTCGGTAAATGAGCAGTTCTTC	CAISGGSVNEQFF
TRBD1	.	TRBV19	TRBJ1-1	TGTGCCAGTAGTACCAGGGGAGACAGGGGAGGCACTGAAGCTTTCTTT	CASSTRGDRGGTEAFF
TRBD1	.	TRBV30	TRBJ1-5	TGTGCCTGGAGTGTACAGACAGGGAGCGATCAGCCCCAGCATTTT	CAWSVQTGSDQPQHF
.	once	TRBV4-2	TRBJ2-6	TGTGCCAGCAGCCAAGATGAGGGGCTTGGGGCCAACGTCCTGACTTTC	CASSQDEGLGANVLTF
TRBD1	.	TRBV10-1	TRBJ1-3	TGCGCCAGCAGTGACCGACAGGGTGGGCCTGGTTGCAGGGACACCATATATTTT	CASSDRQGGPGCRDTIYF
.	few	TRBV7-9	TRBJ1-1	TGTGCCAGCATCTCCTCAGGGTCTTCCAATGAAGCTTTCTTT	CASISSGSSNEAFF
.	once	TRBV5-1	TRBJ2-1	TGCGCCAGCAGCTCAGACAGGTCGGGCGGGGGTGAGCAGTTCTTC	CASSSDRSGGGEQFF
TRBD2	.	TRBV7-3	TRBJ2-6	TGTGCCAGCAGCAGCGGGGGCTCTGGGGCCAACGTCCTGACTTTC	CASSSGGSGANVLTF
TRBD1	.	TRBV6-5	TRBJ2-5	TGTGCCAGCAGTCTCACTACAGGGGCGCAAGAGACCCAGTACTTC	CASSLTTGAQETQYF
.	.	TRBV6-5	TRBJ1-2	TGTGCCAGCAGTTACTCGATCGTGGAGGGTGAAGATGGCTACACCTTC	CASSYSIVEGEDGYTF
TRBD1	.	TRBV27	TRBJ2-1	TGTGCCAGCAGTTATCGACAGGGGCATCCCAATGAGCAGTTCTTC	CASSYRQGHPNEQFF
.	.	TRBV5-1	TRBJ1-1	TGCGCCAGCAGCTGGAGTCTGGGAGGTGACACTGAAGCTTTCTTT	CASSWSLGGDTEAFF
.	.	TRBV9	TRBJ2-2	TGTGCCAGCAGGTCCACAGTGAACACCGGGGAGCTGTTTTTT	CASRSTVNTGELFF
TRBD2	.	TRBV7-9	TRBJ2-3	TGTGCCAGCAGATCTCCCGGGACTAGCGGCGATACGCAGTATTTT	CASRSPGTSGDTQYF
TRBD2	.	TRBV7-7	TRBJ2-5	TGTGCTAGCAGCACCCACTGGACGGGGACTAGCGGGGAGACCCAGTACTTC	CASSTHWTGTSGETQYF
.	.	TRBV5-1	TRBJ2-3	TGCGCCACAAACAATGGACGGGGGCTCACAGATACGCAGTATTTT	CATNNGRGLTDTQYF
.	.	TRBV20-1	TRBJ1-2	TGCAGTGCTTGGACCCGCTATGGCTACACCTTC	CSAWTRYGYTF
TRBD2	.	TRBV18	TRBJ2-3	TGTGCCAGCTCACCGGAGACTAGCGGAGATACGCAGTATTTT	CASSPETSGDTQYF
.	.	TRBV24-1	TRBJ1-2	TGTGCCACCAGTGGCCACAGGGAGGGCTACACCTTC	CATSGHREGYTF
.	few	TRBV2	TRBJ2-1	TGTGCCAGCGAGGTTTACAATGAGCAGTTCTTC	CASEVYNEQFF
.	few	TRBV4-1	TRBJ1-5	TGCGCCAGCAGCCAAGCAAGGGATCAGCCCCAGCATTTT	CASSQARDQPQHF
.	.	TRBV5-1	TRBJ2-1	TGCGCCAGCAGCCCGGTCGTGAGCTCCTACAATGAGCAGTTCTTC	CASSPVVSSYNEQFF
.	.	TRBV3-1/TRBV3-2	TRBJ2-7	TGTGCCAGCAGCCAAACATCCGAGCAGTACTTC	CASSQTSEQYF
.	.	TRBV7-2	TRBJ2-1	TGTGCCAGCAGCTTAGGGGGGGCTTCCTACAATGAGCAGTTCTTC	CASSLGGASYNEQFF
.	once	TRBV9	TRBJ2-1	TGTGCCAGCACCGCGGGGATACAATACAATGAGCAGTTCTTC	CASTAGIQYNEQFF
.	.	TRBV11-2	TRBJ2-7	TGTGCCAGCAGCTACGAACAGGGGCAGTACTTC	CASSYEQGQYF
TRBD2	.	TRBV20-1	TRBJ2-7	TGCAGTGCTAGTCAACTGGCGGGAGGGCAATACGAGCAGTACTTC	CSASQLAGGQYEQYF
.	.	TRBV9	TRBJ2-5	TGTGCCAGCAGCGTACGGCCCAGCCCTGGAGGAGAGACCCAGTACTTC	CASSVRPSPGGETQYF
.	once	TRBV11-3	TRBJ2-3	TGTGCCAGCAGCTTAGATCTTTGGGGTTTATTTGGGGGAGGCACGCAGTATTTT	CASSLDLWGLFGGGTQYF
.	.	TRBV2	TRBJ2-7	TGTGCCAGCAGTCGACTAGAGGGCGTCGAGCAGTACTTC	CASSRLEGVEQYF
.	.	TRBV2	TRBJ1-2	TGTGCCAGCATAAAGGACCCACCCATCTATGGCTACACCTTC	CASIKDPPIYGYTF
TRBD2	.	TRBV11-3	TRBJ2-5	TGTGCCAGCAGCCGGGACTACTGGGCCCAAGAGACCCAGTACTTC	CASSRDYWAQETQYF
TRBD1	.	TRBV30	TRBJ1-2	TGTGCCTGGAGTGTAGCAGGGGGAGGTGGCTACACCTTC	CAWSVAGGGGYTF
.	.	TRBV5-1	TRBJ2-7	TGCGCCAGCAGCTTCGGAATAGCGGACTCCTACGAGCAGTACTTC	CASSFGIADSYEQYF
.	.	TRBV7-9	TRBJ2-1	TGTGCCAGCAGCTTTTTCCAGGGGGGGAATGAGCAGTTCTTC	CASSFFQGGNEQFF